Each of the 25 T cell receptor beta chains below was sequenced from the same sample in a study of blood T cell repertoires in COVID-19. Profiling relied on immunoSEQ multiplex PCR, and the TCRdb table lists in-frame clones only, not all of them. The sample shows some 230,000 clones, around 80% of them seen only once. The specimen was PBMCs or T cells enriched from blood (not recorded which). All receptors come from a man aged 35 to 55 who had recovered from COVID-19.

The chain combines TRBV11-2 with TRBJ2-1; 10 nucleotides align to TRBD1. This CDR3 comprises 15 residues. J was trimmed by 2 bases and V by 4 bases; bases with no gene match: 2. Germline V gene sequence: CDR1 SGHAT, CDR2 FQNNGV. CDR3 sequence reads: CASSWGQGTYNEQFF. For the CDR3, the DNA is TGTGCCAGCAGCTGGGGACAGGGGACCTACAATGAGCAGTTCTTC. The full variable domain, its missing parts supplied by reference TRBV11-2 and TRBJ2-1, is EAGVAQSPRYKIIEKRQSVAFWCNPISGHATLYWYQQILGQGPKLLIQFQNNGVVDDSQLPKDRFSAERLKGVDSTLKIQPAKLEDSAVYLCASSWGQGTYNEQFFGPGTRLTVL.

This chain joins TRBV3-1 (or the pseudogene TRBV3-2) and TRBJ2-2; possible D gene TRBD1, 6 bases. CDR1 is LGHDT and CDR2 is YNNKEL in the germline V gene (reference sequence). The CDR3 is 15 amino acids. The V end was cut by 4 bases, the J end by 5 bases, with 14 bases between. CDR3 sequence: CASSLRDTTTGELFF. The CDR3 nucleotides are TGTGCCAGCAGCCTCCGGGACACCACAACCGGGGAGCTGTTTTTT.

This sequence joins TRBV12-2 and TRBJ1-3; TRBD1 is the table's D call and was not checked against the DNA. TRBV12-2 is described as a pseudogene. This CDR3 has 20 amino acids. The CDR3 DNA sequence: TGTGCAAGTCGCTTAGCCCATTACTCAGACAGGGGCGTCTCTGGAAACACCATATATTTT. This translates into CASRLAHYSDRGVSGNTIYF.

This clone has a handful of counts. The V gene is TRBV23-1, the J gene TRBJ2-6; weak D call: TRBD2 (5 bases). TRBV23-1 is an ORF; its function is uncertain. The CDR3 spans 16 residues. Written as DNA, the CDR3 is TGCACCTACATAGGACTTGCAGCCTCTGGGGCCAACGTCCTGACTTTC. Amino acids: CTYIGLAASGANVLTF.

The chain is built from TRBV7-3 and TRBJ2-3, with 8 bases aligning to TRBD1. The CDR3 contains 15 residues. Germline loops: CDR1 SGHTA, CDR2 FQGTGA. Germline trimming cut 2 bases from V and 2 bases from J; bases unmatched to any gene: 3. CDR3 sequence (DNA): TGTGCCAGCAGCTTATCAGGGGGCGTCACAGATACGCAGTATTTT. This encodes CASSLSGGVTDTQYF.

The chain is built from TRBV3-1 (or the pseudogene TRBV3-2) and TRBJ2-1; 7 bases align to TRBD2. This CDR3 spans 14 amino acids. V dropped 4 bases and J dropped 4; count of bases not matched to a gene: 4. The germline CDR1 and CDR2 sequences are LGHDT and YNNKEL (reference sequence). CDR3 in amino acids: CASSRLASYNEQFF. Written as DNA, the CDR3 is TGTGCCAGCAGCCGACTAGCATCATACAATGAGCAGTTCTTC.

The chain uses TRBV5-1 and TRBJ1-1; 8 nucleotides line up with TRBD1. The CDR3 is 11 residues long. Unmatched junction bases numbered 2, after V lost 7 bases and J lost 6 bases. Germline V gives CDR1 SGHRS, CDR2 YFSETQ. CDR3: CASGQGPEAFF. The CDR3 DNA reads TGCGCCAGCGGACAGGGTCCTGAAGCTTTCTTT.

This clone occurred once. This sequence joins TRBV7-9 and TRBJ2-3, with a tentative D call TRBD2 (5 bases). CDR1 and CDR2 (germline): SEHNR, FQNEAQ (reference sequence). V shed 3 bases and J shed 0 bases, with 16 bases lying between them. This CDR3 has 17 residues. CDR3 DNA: TGTGCCAGCAGCTTCGCCGCTAGCTCCGACAGCACAGATACGCAGTATTTT. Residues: CASSFAASSDSTDTQYF.

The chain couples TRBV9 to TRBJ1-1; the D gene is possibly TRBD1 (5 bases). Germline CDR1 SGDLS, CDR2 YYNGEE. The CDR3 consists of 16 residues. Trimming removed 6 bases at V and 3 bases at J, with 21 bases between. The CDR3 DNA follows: TGTGCCAGCAACACGGGTGATACGGGCAGGGACACTGAAGCTTTCTTT. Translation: CASNTGDTGRDTEAFF.

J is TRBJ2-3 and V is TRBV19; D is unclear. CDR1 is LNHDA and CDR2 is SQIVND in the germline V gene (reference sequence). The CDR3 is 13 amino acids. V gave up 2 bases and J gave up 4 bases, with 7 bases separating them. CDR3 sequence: CASSINRADTQYF. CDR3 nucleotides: TGTGCCAGTAGTATAAACCGGGCAGATACGCAGTATTTT.

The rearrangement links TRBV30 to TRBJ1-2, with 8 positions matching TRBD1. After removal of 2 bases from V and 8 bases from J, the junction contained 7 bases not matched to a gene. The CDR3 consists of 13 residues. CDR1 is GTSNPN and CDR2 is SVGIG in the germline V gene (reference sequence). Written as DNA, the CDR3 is TGTGCCTGGAGTACCCAGGGGGCGAACGGCTACACCTTC. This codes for CAWSTQGANGYTF. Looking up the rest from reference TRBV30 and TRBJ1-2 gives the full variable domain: SQTIHQWPATLVQPVGSPLSLECTVEGTSNPNLYWYRQAAGRGLQLLFYSVGIGQISSEVPQNLSASRPQDRQFILSSKKLLLSDSGFYLCAWSTQGANGYTFGSGTRLTVV.

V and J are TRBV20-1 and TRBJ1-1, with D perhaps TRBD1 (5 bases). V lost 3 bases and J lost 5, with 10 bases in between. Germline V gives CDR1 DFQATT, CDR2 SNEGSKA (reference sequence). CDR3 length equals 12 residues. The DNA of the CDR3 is TGCAGTGCTAGTGCCAGGGCTACTGAAGCTTTCTTT. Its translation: CSASARATEAFF.

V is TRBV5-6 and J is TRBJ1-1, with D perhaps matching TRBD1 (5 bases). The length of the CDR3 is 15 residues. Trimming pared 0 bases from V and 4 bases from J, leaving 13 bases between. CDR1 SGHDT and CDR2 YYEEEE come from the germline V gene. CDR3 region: CASSLELGGVTEAFF. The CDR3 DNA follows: TGTGCCAGCAGCTTGGAATTGGGGGGTGTCACTGAAGCTTTCTTT.

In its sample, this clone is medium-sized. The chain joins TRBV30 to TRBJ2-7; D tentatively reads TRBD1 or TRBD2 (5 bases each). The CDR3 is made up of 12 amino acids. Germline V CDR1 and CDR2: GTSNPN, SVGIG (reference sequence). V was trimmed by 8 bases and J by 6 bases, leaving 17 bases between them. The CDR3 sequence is CAGGTSFAEQYF. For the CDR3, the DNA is TGTGCCGGGGGTACTAGTTTTGCCGAGCAGTACTTC.

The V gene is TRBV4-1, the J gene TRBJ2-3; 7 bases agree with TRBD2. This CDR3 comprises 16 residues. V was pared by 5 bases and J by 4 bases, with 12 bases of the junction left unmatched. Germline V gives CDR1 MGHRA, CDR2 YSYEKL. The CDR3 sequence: CASSDRGGEIADTQYF. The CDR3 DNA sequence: TGCGCCAGCAGCGATAGGGGAGGGGAGATTGCAGATACGCAGTATTTT.

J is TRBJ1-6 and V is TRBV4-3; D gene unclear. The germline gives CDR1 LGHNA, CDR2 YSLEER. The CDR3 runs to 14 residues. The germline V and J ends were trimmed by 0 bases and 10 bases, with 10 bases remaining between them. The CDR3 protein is CASSQEAGFSPLHF. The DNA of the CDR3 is TGCGCCAGCAGCCAAGAGGCGGGGTTCTCACCCCTCCACTTT.

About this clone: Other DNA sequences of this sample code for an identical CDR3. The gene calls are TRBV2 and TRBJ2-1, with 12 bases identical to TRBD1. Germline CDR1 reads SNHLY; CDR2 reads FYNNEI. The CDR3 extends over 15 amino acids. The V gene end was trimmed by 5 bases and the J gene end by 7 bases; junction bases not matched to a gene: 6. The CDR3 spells CASSLGQGARNEQFF. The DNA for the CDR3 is TGTGCCAGCAGTTTGGGACAGGGGGCTAGAAATGAGCAGTTCTTC.

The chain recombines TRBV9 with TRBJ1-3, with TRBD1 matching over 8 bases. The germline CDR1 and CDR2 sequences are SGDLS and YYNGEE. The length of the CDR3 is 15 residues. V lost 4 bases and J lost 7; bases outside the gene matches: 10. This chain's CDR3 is CASSPSDRGWNTIYF. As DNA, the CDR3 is TGTGCCAGCAGCCCCAGTGACAGGGGTTGGAACACCATATATTTT.

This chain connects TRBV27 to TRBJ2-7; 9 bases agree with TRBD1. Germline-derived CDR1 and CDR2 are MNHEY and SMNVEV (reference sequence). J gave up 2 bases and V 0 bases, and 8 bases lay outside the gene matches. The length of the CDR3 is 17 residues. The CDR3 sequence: CASSLSGQGTVPYEQYF. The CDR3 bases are TGTGCCAGCAGTTTATCAGGACAGGGGACGGTGCCCTACGAGCAGTACTTC.

The CDR3 coding sequence is TGTGCCAGCAGTCCCATCTCCTACGAGCAGTACTTC. Its protein product is CASSPISYEQYF. This sequence joins TRBV6-5 and TRBJ2-7; D remains ambiguous. V was trimmed by 5 bases and J by 0 bases, leaving 5 bases between them. CDR1 and CDR2 (germline): MNHEY, SVGAGI. CDR3 length: 12 residues.

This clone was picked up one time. The CDR3 DNA reads TGTGCCAGCAGCTTGGGAGCAACTGGAAACACCATATATTTT. Translation: CASSLGATGNTIYF. The chain joins TRBV7-8 to TRBJ1-3; D ambiguous. Per the germline V gene, CDR1 is SGHVS and CDR2 is FQNEAQ. The CDR3 has 14 residues. V was pared by 3 bases and J by 2 bases, with 8 bases between. The full variable domain, rest sourced from reference TRBV7-8 and TRBJ1-3, is GAGVSQSPRYKVAKRGQDVALRCDPISGHVSLFWYQQALGQGPEFLTYFQNEAQLDKSGLPSDRFFAERPEGSVSTLKIQRTQQEDSAVYLCASSLGATGNTIYFGEGSWLTVV.

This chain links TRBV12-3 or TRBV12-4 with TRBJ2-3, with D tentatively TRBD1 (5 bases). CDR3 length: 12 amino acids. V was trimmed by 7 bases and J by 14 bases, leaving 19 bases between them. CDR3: CASTPVTGSPYF. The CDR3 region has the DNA TGTGCCAGCACCCCCGTCACAGGATCCCCGTATTTT.

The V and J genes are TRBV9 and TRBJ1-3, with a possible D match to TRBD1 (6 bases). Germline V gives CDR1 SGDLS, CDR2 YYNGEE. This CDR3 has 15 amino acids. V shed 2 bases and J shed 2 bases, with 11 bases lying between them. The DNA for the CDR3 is TGTGCCAGCAGCGTCTCCGGGACACCTGGAAACACCATATATTTT. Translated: CASSVSGTPGNTIYF.

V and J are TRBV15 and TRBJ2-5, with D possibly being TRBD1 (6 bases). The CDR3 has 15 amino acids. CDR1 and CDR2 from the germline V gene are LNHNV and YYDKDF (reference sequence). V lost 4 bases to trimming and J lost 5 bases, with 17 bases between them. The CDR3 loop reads CATSTIQGQEETQYF. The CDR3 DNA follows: TGTGCCACCAGCACTATACAGGGTCAGGAGGAGACCCAGTACTTC.

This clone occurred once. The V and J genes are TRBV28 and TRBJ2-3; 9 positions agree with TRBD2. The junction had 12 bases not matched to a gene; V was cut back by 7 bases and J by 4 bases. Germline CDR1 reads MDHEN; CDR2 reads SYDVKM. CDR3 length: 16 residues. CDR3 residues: CASTPLGGGAADTQYF. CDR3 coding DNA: TGTGCCAGCACCCCCCTGGGCGGGGGGGCCGCAGATACGCAGTATTTT.